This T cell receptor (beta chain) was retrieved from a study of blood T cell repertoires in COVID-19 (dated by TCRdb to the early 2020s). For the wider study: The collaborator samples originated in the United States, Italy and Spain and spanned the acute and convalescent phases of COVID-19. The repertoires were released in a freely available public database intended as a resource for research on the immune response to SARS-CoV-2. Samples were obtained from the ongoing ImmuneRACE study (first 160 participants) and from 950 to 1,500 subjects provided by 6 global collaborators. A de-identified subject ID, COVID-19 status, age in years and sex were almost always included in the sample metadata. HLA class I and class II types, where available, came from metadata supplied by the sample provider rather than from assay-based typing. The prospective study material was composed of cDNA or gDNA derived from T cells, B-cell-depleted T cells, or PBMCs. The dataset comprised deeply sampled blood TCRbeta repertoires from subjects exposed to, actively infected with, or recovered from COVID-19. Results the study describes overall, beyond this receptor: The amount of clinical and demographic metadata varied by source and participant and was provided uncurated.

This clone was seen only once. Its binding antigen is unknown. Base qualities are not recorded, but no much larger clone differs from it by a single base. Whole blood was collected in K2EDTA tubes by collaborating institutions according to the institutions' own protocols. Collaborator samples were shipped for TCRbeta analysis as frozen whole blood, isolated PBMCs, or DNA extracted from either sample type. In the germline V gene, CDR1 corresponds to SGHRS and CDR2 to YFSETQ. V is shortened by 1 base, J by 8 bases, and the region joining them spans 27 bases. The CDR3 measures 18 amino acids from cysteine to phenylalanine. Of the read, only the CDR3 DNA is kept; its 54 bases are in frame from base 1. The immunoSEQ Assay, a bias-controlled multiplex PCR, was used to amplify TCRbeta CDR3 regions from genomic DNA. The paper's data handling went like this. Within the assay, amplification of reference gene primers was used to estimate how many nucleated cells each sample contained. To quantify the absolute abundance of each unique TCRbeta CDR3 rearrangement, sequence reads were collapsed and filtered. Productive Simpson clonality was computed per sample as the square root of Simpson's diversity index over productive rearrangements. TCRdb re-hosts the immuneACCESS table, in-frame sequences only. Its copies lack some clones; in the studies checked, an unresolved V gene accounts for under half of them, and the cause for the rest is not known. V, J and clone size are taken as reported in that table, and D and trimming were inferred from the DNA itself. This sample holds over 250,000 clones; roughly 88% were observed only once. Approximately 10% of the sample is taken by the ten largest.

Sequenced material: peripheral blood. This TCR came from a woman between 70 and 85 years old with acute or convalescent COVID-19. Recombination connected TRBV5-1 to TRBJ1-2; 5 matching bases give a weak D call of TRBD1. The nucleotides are TGCGCCAGCAGCTTGCTTATTCCGGACGGACATACAATATCGGGCTACACCTTC. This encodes CASSLLIPDGHTISGYTF.